The 27 T cell receptor beta chains reported below all come from one sample, sequenced in a study of Ad26.COV2.S vaccination and SARS-CoV-2 variants. The treatment is: about 20 received Ad26.COV2.S at low or high dose, single or two shots; roughly 5 received placebo; per-sample allocation not given. Sampling took place 63 days after the first vaccine or placebo injection. This table comes from immunoSEQ multiplex PCR, and its TCRdb copy is limited to in-frame clones, with some not included. This sample has around 450,000 clones, with 85% to 90% found just once. Sequencing was performed on peripheral blood, taken in a trial of Ad26.COV2.S vaccine versus placebo. These receptors were obtained from a person between 18 and 60 years old who received the Ad26.COV2.S COVID-19 vaccine or a placebo.

This chain uses TRBV3-1 (or the pseudogene TRBV3-2) with TRBJ1-2; TRBD1 might be the D (6 bases). The CDR3 loop spans 13 amino acids. Per the germline V gene, CDR1 is LGHDT and CDR2 is YNNKEL (reference sequence). Trimming cost V 2 bases and J 8 bases, with 12 bases left between them. The CDR3 DNA follows: TGTGCCAGCAGCCAACCAGGGGTGGGAGGCTACACCTTC. This encodes CASSQPGVGGYTF.

The chain recombines TRBV6-1 with TRBJ2-3; a weak D match, TRBD2 (6 bases). V was pared by 4 bases and J by 5 bases, with 22 bases between. The CDR3 runs to 17 residues. Germline-derived CDR1 and CDR2 are MNHNS and SASEGT. CDR3 bases: TGTGCCAGCAGTGTAATCGCAACTAGCTCCGGGGAAGATACGCAGTATTTT. Amino acids: CASSVIATSSGEDTQYF.

The gene calls are TRBV28 and TRBJ1-1; D is unresolved. V shed 6 bases and J shed 0 bases, with 11 bases lying between them. Looked up from germline, CDR1 is MDHEN and CDR2 is SYDVKM. The CDR3 is 14 residues long. As DNA, the CDR3 is TGTGCCAGCAGCGAGGAGAGGGTGAACACTGAAGCTTTCTTT. This encodes CASSEERVNTEAFF.

The chain recombines TRBV24-1 with TRBJ1-2; D unresolved. The V gene's germline CDR1 is KGHDR and CDR2 SFDVKD. V shed 3 bases and J shed 2 bases, with 9 bases lying between them. The CDR3 loop spans 14 amino acids. In DNA form, the CDR3 reads TGTGCCACCAGTGATCATACCTTAAACTATGGCTACACCTTC. Protein: CATSDHTLNYGYTF.

The chain uses TRBV13 and TRBJ2-7, with TRBD2 matching 10 bases. The J segment lost 3 bases and the V segment lost 0 bases, leaving 2 bases of the junction unmatched. This CDR3 region has 15 residues. Germline values: CDR1 PRHDT, CDR2 FYEKMQ (reference sequence). The CDR3 reads CASSLGLAGVYEQYF. The CDR3 DNA reads TGTGCCAGCAGCTTAGGCCTAGCGGGGGTCTACGAGCAGTACTTC.

J is TRBJ1-2 and V is TRBV7-2, with D possibly TRBD1 on 6 matching bases. Looked up from germline, CDR1 is SGHTA and CDR2 is FQGNSA. Trimming removed 3 bases from V and 4 bases from J, with 9 bases in between. This CDR3 has 13 amino acids. The CDR3 loop reads CASSFGGLYGYTF. CDR3 DNA sequence: TGTGCCAGCAGCTTCGGGGGGCTCTATGGCTACACCTTC.

As DNA, the CDR3 is TGTGCCAGCAGTTTCCCTAGACTTGGTGGGGGCTACACCTTC. This encodes CASSFPRLGGGYTF. V is TRBV28 and J is TRBJ1-2; unclear D gene. V was trimmed by 3 bases and J by 8 bases, leaving 16 bases between them. The germline V gene encodes CDR1 MDHEN and CDR2 SYDVKM. The CDR3 runs to 14 residues.

The chain employs TRBV5-1 and TRBJ2-1, with 9 bases fitting TRBD1. This CDR3 comprises 18 residues. Germline V gives CDR1 SGHRS, CDR2 YFSETQ. Trimming at V came to 3 bases and at J to 1 base, leaving 11 bases not matched to a gene. The CDR3 loop is CASSWIPPGQGSYNEQFF. CDR3 nucleotide sequence: TGCGCCAGCAGCTGGATACCTCCGGGACAGGGTTCCTACAATGAGCAGTTCTTC.

Here the CDR3 reads CASSQGTGPRVRTEAFF. CDR3 nucleotides: TGCGCCAGCAGCCAAGGGACAGGGCCCCGGGTTAGAACTGAAGCTTTCTTT. The V and J genes are TRBV4-1 and TRBJ1-1; TRBD1 aligns across 8 bases. CDR1 is MGHRA, CDR2 YSYEKL, per germline. J was trimmed by 5 bases and V by 1 base; bases with no gene match: 12. The CDR3 is made up of 17 amino acids.

The chain links TRBV19 to TRBJ1-1, with D hard to call. V lost 4 bases and J lost 0, with 9 bases in between. Germline CDR1 and CDR2: LNHDA and SQIVND (reference sequence). CDR3 length: 14 amino acids. This CDR3 reads CASSTPGLNTEAFF. CDR3 coding DNA: TGTGCCAGTAGTACTCCAGGACTGAACACTGAAGCTTTCTTT. The full variable domain, its missing parts supplied by reference TRBV19 and TRBJ1-1, is DGGITQSPKYLFRKEGQNVTLSCEQNLNHDAMYWYRQDPGQGLRLIYYSQIVNDFQKGDIAEGYSVSREKKESFPLTVTSAQKNPTAFYLCASSTPGLNTEAFFGQGTRLTVV.

The V gene is TRBV2, the J gene TRBJ2-7; 8 bases are shared with TRBD1. The CDR3 length is 13 residues. The V gene end was trimmed by 5 bases and the J gene end by 4 bases; junction bases not matched to a gene: 4. Looked up from germline, CDR1 is SNHLY and CDR2 is FYNNEI. The CDR3 DNA sequence: TGTGCCAGCAGTCCCAGGGGGCTTTACGAGCAGTACTTC. This encodes CASSPRGLYEQYF.

The chain joins TRBV25-1 to TRBJ2-3, with 7 positions matching TRBD2. With 10 bases clipped from V and 5 bases from J, the junction kept 3 bases outside the gene matches. The CDR3 loop spans 11 amino acids. Germline assignment: CDR1 MGHDK and CDR2 SYGVNS. The CDR3 bases are TGTGCCACAGGCGGGGGAGATACGCAGTATTTT. Protein: CATGGGDTQYF.

This clone was detected once. This sequence joins TRBV4-1 and TRBJ2-7; no reliable D call. Germline V gene sequence: CDR1 MGHRA, CDR2 YSYEKL. V was trimmed by 2 bases and J by 6 bases, leaving 11 bases between them. The CDR3 spans 13 residues. The CDR3, as DNA: TGCGCCAGCAGCCAATCGGTTCCGGGCGAGCAGTACTTC. This translates into CASSQSVPGEQYF.

The chain combines TRBV28 with TRBJ2-7, with 7 bases lining up with TRBD1. Germline assignment: CDR1 MDHEN and CDR2 SYDVKM. The CDR3 consists of 14 residues. V trimming: 6 bases; J trimming: 3 bases; junction bases outside the gene matches: 8. This chain's CDR3 is CASRRQGSLYEQYF. CDR3 in DNA: TGTGCCAGCAGAAGACAGGGAAGCCTCTACGAGCAGTACTTC. Full variable domain (rest looked up from reference TRBV28 and TRBJ2-7): DVKVTQSSRYLVKRTGEKVFLECVQDMDHENMFWYRQDPGLGLRLIYFSYDVKMKEKGDIPEGYSVSREKKERFSLILESASTNQTSMYLCASRRQGSLYEQYFGPGTRLTVT.

The J gene is TRBJ1-2, the V gene TRBV15, with 10 nucleotides matching TRBD1. V lost 1 base, J lost 4 bases, and 9 bases stayed unmatched. Germline CDR1 reads LNHNV; CDR2 reads YYDKDF (reference sequence). This CDR3 has 17 residues. The chain's CDR3 is CATSRGGLDRGLYGYTF. CDR3 DNA sequence: TGTGCCACCAGCAGAGGGGGGCTCGACAGGGGGCTCTATGGCTACACCTTC.

This clone was recorded a few times. This sequence joins TRBV6-2 or TRBV6-3 and TRBJ2-7; TRBD2 matches at 7 bases. The CDR3 runs 16 residues. Looked up from germline, CDR1 is MNHEY and CDR2 is SVGEGT. Trimming took 5 bases from V and 5 from J; bases not matched to a gene: 15. CDR3 residues: CASSLTPGRGSDEQYF. CDR3 coding DNA: TGTGCCAGCAGTCTTACCCCAGGGCGGGGGAGCGACGAGCAGTACTTC.

V is TRBV7-9 and J is TRBJ2-7; perhaps TRBD1 as D (6 bases). The V and J ends lost 4 bases and 3 bases respectively, with 16 bases between them. Germline CDR1 is SEHNR and CDR2 is FQNEAQ (reference sequence). CDR3 length: 15 amino acids. The CDR3 region has the DNA TGTGCCAGCAGCTCACCGGACAGACTCCTCTACGAGCAGTACTTC. This sequence encodes CASSSPDRLLYEQYF.

V usage is TRBV23-1 and J usage is TRBJ2-3, with D perhaps matching TRBD1 (5 bases). TRBV23-1 is an ORF, with its function uncertain. This CDR3 comprises 15 residues. Trimming cost V 10 bases and J 2 bases, with 19 bases left between them. The CDR3 spells CAILLGLPPTDTQYF. Written as DNA, the CDR3 is TGCGCCATCTTACTGGGGCTTCCGCCCACAGATACGCAGTATTTT.

The rearrangement uses TRBV9 and TRBJ2-2; 9 bases fit TRBD1. CDR3 length: 17 residues. Germline assignment: CDR1 SGDLS and CDR2 YYNGEE. Trimming took 0 bases from V and 4 from J; bases not matched to a gene: 7. The CDR3 spells CASSVDSWTGATGELFF. The CDR3 bases are TGTGCCAGCAGCGTAGATTCGTGGACAGGGGCCACCGGGGAGCTGTTTTTT.

The chain employs TRBV11-2 and TRBJ2-5; D unclear. The germline V gene has CDR1 SGHAT and CDR2 FQNNGV. The CDR3 is 15 residues long. V lost 5 bases and J lost 4, with 17 bases in between. The CDR3 DNA follows: TGTGCCAGCAGCCTCCCGGACCACGACGGAGAGACCCAGTACTTC. Translated, it gives CASSLPDHDGETQYF.

V gene TRBV11-3 combines with J gene TRBJ2-3; TRBD2 aligns across 7 bases. The germline gives CDR1 SGHNT, CDR2 YENEEA. The ends lost 5 bases at V and 6 bases at J; junction bases unmatched: 11. The CDR3 is made up of 15 amino acids. The CDR3 loop reads CASSPRTSDRDTQYF. The CDR3 DNA reads TGTGCCAGCAGCCCGCGAACTAGCGACCGGGATACGCAGTATTTT.

The rearrangement links TRBV29-1 to TRBJ2-1; maybe TRBD1 (6 bases). Germline CDR1 SQVTM, CDR2 ANQGSEA. V shed 3 bases and J shed 4 bases, with 10 bases lying between them. This CDR3 spans 13 amino acids. CDR3 sequence (DNA): TGCAGCGTTGACTGGACAGAGTACAATGAGCAGTTCTTC. This gives the protein CSVDWTEYNEQFF.

This rearrangement joins TRBV5-1 to TRBJ2-7; TRBD1 aligns across 7 bases. J gave up 4 bases and V 5 bases, and 12 bases lay outside the gene matches. The CDR3 runs 15 residues. Germline V gives CDR1 SGHRS, CDR2 YFSETQ. The DNA for the CDR3 is TGCGCCAGCAGAACTGGGACAGCGGTCAATTACGAGCAGTACTTC. As protein: CASRTGTAVNYEQYF.

The chain recombines TRBV7-9 with TRBJ1-2, with 8 nucleotides matching TRBD1. Germline V gives CDR1 SEHNR, CDR2 FQNEAQ (reference sequence). J was trimmed by 0 bases and V by 0 bases; bases with no gene match: 3. The CDR3 contains 16 residues. The CDR3: CASSLADRDPNYGYTF. Written as DNA, the CDR3 is TGTGCCAGCAGCTTAGCGGACAGGGACCCTAACTATGGCTACACCTTC.

The chain uses TRBV5-4 and TRBJ2-3, with D perhaps TRBD2 (6 bases). From germline, CDR1 is SGHNT and CDR2 YYREEE (reference sequence). The CDR3 totals 16 residues. Trimming pared 0 bases from V and 4 bases from J, leaving 15 bases between. The CDR3 nucleotides are TGTGCCAGCAGCTTGGCCTGGAGGGGCAGGGCAGATACGCAGTATTTT. Protein sequence: CASSLAWRGRADTQYF.

This chain joins TRBV5-1 and TRBJ2-7, with 8 bases lining up with TRBD1. Germline V lookup: CDR1 SGHRS, CDR2 YFSETQ. The ends lost 0 bases at V and 2 bases at J; junction bases unmatched: 4. This CDR3 has 15 amino acids. The DNA of the CDR3 is TGCGCCAGCAGCTTGGACAGGGGGTTTGCCTACGAGCAGTACTTC. It yields the protein CASSLDRGFAYEQYF.

The chain uses TRBV4-3 and TRBJ2-1; 10 positions agree with TRBD2. With 4 bases clipped from V and 3 bases from J, the junction kept 6 bases outside the gene matches. Germline lookup yields CDR1 LGHNA and CDR2 YSLEER. The CDR3 is 16 amino acids. DNA for the CDR3: TGCGCCAGCAGCCGTGCCAGCGGGGGGGGCTACAATGAGCAGTTCTTC. As protein: CASSRASGGGYNEQFF.